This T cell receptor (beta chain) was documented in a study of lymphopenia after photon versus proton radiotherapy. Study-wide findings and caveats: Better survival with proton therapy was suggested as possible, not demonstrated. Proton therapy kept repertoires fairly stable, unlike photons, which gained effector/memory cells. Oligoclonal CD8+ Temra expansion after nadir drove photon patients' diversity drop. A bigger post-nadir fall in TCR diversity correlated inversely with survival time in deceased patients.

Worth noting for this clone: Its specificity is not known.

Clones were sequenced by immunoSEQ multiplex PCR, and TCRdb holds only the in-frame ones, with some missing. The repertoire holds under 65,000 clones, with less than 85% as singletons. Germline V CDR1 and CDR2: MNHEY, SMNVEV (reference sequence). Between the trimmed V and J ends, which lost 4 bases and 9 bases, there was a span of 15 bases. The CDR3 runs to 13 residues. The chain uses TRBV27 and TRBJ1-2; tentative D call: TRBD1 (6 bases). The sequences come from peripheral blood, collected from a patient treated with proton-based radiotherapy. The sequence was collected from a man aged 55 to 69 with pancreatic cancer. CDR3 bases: TGTGCCAGCAGTTCACAGGGATTTAGAAGCTACACCTTC. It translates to CASSSQGFRSYTF.